Given below is one TCR beta chain in context. Its antigen is unknown. Each CDR3 protein gets one entry after TCRdb re-called the reads with MiXCR. The table has under 850 distinct CDR3 sequences, less than 70% seen once. Per germline, CDR1 GTSNPN and CDR2 SVGIG (reference sequence). V lost 0 bases to trimming and J lost 9 bases, with 6 bases between them. This CDR3 spans 12 amino acids. The authors made the TCR library using RNA they extracted from PBMCs. Patients met American Thyroid Association criteria for Graves' disease. The sample originates from a study of regulatory T cells in long-lasting Graves disease. Overall study results and limits: Preferential use of TRBV28, TRBJ1-2 and TRBJ2-5 was seen in persistent disease.

The V gene is TRBV30, the J gene TRBJ1-6; D is uncertain. This TCR was sampled from a female donor with Graves disease. The sequences come from peripheral blood mononuclear cells (PBMCs), collected with antithyroid drug treatment, in newly diagnosed or persistent Graves disease (not recorded which). This CDR3 reads CAWSVLRSPLHF. The CDR3, as DNA: TGTGCCTGGAGTGTATTACGTTCACCCCTCCACTTT.